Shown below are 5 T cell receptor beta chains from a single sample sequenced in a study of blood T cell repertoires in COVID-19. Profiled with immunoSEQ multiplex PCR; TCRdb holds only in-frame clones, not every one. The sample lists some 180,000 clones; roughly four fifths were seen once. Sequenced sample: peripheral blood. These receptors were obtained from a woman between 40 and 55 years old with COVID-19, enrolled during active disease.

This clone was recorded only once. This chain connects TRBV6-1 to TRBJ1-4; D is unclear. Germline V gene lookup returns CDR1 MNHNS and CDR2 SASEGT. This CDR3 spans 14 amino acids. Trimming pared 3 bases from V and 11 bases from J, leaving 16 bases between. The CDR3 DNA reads TGTGCCAGCAGTGATGTATATGGTTCTAAGAAACTGTTTTTT. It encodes CASSDVYGSKKLFF.

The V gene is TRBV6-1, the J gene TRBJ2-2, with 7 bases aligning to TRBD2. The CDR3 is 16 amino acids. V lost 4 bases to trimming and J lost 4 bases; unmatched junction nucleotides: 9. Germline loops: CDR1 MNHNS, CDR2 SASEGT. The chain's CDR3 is CASSALAVGGTGELFF. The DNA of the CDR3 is TGTGCCAGCAGTGCTCTAGCGGTTGGTGGCACCGGGGAGCTGTTTTTT.

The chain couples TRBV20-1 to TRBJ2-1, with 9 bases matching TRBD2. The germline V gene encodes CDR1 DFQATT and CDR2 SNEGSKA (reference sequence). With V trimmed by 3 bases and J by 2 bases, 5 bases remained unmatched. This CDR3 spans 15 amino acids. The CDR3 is CSASATSGTYNEQFF. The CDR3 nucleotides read TGCAGTGCTAGTGCGACTAGCGGAACCTACAATGAGCAGTTCTTC.

For the CDR3, the DNA is TGCGCCAGCAGCCATCCCCAGGGGGGGAACACTGAAGCTTTCTTT. Protein product: CASSHPQGGNTEAFF. This chain joins TRBV4-1 and TRBJ1-1; 7 positions agree with TRBD1. The CDR3 contains 15 residues. Per the germline V gene, CDR1 is MGHRA and CDR2 is YSYEKL. J was trimmed by 1 base and V by 3 bases; bases with no gene match: 5.

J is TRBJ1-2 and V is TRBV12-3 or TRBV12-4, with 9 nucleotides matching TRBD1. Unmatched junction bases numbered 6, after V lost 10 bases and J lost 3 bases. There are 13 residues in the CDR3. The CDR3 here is CATAQGADYGYTF. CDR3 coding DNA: TGTGCCACGGCACAGGGGGCCGACTATGGCTACACCTTC.